This T cell receptor beta chain comes out of a study of regulatory T cells in long-lasting Graves disease. Worth noting for this clonotype: Its specificity is unknown.

The time point denotes: newly diagnosed GD, antithyroid drugs for less than 3 months. PBMCs were the source of the RNA used for TCR sequencing. Study results and limitations: Shared public clonotypes totalled about 2,700 in persistent patients, compared with around 880 in new patients. Repertoires from persistent disease leaned toward TRBV28, TRBJ1-2 and TRBJ2-5.

V was shortened by 0 bases and J by 0 bases, with 10 bases between the two germline ends. The CDR3 has 16 amino acids. The germline gives CDR1 SGDLS, CDR2 YYNGEE. Sequencing libraries for TCR beta were prepared with iRepertoire HTBI primers and Arm-PCR of CDR3 regions. A single record per CDR3 protein comes from TCRdb applying MiXCR to the multiplex PCR reads. The sample shows 550,000 to 600,000 distinct CDR3 sequences, about 16% of them seen only once. This same sample was also part of a study on T cells in Graves' hyperthyroidism and ophthalmopathy. That investigation notes: Using the HTBI primer set, a first-round RT-PCR was run on the TCR CDR3. Ophthalmopathy got predicted by the model a median roughly 6.1 months before its onset.

The genes are TRBV9 and TRBJ2-1; D not certain. The sequencing here drew on peripheral blood mononuclear cells (PBMCs), taken at new diagnosis, from a patient treated with antithyroid drugs. The origin of this receptor is a man between 18 and 35 years old with Graves disease. CDR3 region: CASSVGGDASYNEQFF. CDR3 sequence (DNA): TGTGCCAGCAGCGTAGGTGGAGATGCCTCCTACAATGAGCAGTTCTTC.